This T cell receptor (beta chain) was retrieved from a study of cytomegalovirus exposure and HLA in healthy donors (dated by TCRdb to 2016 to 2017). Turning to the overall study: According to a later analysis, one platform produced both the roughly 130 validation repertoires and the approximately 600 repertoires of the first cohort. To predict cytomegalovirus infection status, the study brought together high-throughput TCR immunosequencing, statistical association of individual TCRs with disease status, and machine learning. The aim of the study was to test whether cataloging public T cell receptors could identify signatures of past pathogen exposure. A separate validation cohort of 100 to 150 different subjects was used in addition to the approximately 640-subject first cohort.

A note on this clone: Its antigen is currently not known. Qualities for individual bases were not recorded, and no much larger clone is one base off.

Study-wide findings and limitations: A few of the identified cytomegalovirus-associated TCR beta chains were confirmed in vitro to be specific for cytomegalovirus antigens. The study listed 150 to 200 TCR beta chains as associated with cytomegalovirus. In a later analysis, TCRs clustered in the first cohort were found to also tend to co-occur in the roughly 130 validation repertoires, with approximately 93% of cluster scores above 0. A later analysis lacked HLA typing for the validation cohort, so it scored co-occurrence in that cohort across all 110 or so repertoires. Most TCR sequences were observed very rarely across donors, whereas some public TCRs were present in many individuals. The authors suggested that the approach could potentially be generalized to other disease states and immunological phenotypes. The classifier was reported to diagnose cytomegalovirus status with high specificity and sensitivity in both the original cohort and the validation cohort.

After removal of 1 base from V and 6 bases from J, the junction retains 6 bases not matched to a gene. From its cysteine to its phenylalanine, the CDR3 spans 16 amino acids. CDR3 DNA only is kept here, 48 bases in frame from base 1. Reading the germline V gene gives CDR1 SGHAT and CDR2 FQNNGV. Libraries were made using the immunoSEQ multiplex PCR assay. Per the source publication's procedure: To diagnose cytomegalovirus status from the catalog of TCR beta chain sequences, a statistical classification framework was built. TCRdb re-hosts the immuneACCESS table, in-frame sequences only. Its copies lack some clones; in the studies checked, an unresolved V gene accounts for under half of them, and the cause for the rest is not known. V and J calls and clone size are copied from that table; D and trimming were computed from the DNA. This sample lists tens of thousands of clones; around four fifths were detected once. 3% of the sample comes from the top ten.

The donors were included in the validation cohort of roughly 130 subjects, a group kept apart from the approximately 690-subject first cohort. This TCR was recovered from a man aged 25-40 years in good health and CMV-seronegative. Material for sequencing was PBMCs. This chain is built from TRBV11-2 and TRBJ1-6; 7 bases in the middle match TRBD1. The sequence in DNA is TGTGCCAGCAGCTTAGTTTCTCAGGGGGTTAATTCACCCCTCCACTTT. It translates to CASSLVSQGVNSPLHF.